Below are 25 T cell receptor beta chains sequenced from a single sample in a study of control samples from healthy donors and cancer patients. Sequencing was performed with immunoSEQ multiplex PCR; in TCRdb, only in-frame clones are kept and a portion is missing. The sample has about 140,000 clones; approximately 94% are singletons. Sequenced input: blood. All receptors derive from a middle-aged man in good health.

This chain connects TRBV5-1 to TRBJ2-3; no definite D call. V was clipped by 0 bases and J by 5 bases, with 10 bases between them. The germline V gene has CDR1 SGHRS and CDR2 YFSETQ. The CDR3 spans 14 residues. The CDR3 sequence is CASSLASARDTQYF. Written as DNA, the CDR3 is TGCGCCAGCAGCTTGGCGTCAGCACGAGATACGCAGTATTTT. The entire variable domain, with the rest obtained from reference TRBV5-1 and TRBJ2-3, is as follows: KAGVTQTPRYLIKTRGQQVTLSCSPISGHRSVSWYQQTPGQGLQFLFEYFSETQRNKGNFPGRFSGRQFSNSRSEMNVSTLELGDSALYLCASSLASARDTQYFGPGTRLTVL.

The chain links TRBV5-1 to TRBJ1-2, with 7 bases identical to TRBD1. Germline CDR1 reads SGHRS; CDR2 reads YFSETQ. The CDR3 is 13 amino acids. With 0 bases clipped from V and 7 bases from J, the junction kept 3 bases outside the gene matches. CDR3 sequence: CASSLGAGGGYTF. The CDR3 DNA is TGCGCCAGCAGCTTGGGCGCAGGGGGTGGCTACACCTTC.

This clone has just one count. The chain recombines TRBV7-9 with TRBJ2-5; D not certain. Germline V CDR1 and CDR2: SEHNR, FQNEAQ (reference sequence). The CDR3 totals 10 residues. CDR3 region: CALGQETQYF. CDR3 in DNA: TGTGCTCTCGGGCAAGAGACCCAGTACTTC.

J is TRBJ1-1 and V is TRBV5-1; D is ambiguous. CDR1 is SGHRS and CDR2 is YFSETQ in the germline V gene. V lost 3 bases to trimming and J lost 1 base, with 13 bases between them. This CDR3 comprises 15 residues. The CDR3 is CASSSKGRANTEAFF. The CDR3 DNA follows: TGCGCCAGCAGCTCAAAGGGTCGAGCGAACACTGAAGCTTTCTTT.

The gene calls are TRBV5-6 and TRBJ1-3; 7 nucleotides agree with TRBD1. CDR3 length equals 18 residues. V gave up 4 bases and J gave up 4 bases; unmatched junction bases: 17. Germline V gene lookup returns CDR1 SGHDT and CDR2 YYEEEE. CDR3 sequence: CASSSTGTDLSVGNTIYF. DNA of the CDR3: TGTGCCAGCAGCAGTACCGGGACAGATCTATCAGTGGGAAACACCATATATTTT.

The V and J genes are TRBV6-5 and TRBJ1-3; D uncertain. The V gene lost 0 bases and the J gene lost 0 bases, with 9 bases spanning the gap. The germline V gene encodes CDR1 MNHEY and CDR2 SVGAGI. This CDR3 spans 16 amino acids. Written as DNA, the CDR3 is TGTGCCAGCAGTTACTCTAAGACACTCTCTGGAAACACCATATATTTT. This encodes CASSYSKTLSGNTIYF.

The V gene is TRBV28, the J gene TRBJ2-7, with 9 bases identical to TRBD1. V shed 2 bases and J 5 bases; nucleotides not matched to a gene: 1. The CDR3 contains 13 residues. Germline CDR1 is MDHEN and CDR2 is SYDVKM. The CDR3 DNA reads TGTGCCAGCAGTTTAACAGGGGGCAACGAGCAGTACTTC. This gives the protein CASSLTGGNEQYF. The full variable domain, its missing parts supplied by reference TRBV28 and TRBJ2-7, is DVKVTQSSRYLVKRTGEKVFLECVQDMDHENMFWYRQDPGLGLRLIYFSYDVKMKEKGDIPEGYSVSREKKERFSLILESASTNQTSMYLCASSLTGGNEQYFGPGTRLTVT.

Only a few counts were recorded for this clone. CDR3 loop: CASSIVMEYNEQFF. The CDR3 bases are TGTGCCAGTAGTATAGTTATGGAGTACAATGAGCAGTTCTTC. The V gene is TRBV19, the J gene TRBJ2-1; D uncertain. Trimming took off 1 base at V and 4 bases at J, with 8 bases between the two ends. The CDR3 contains 14 residues. Germline V CDR1 and CDR2: LNHDA, SQIVND (reference sequence).

The chain is built from TRBV6-2 or TRBV6-3 and TRBJ2-2, with D maybe TRBD1 (5 bases). The V end lost 5 bases, the J end lost 1 base, and 8 bases lay between the germline ends. This CDR3 comprises 14 residues. Germline loops: CDR1 MNHEY, CDR2 SVGEGT. The CDR3 loop reads CASSDGQNTGELFF. The CDR3 DNA reads as TGTGCCAGCAGTGACGGACAGAACACCGGGGAGCTGTTTTTT.

This sequence joins TRBV5-6 and TRBJ2-7; 7 bases line up with TRBD1. The germline V gene has CDR1 SGHDT and CDR2 YYEEEE. This CDR3 contains 14 residues. Losses at the gene ends were 3 bases for V and 0 bases for J; bases not matched to a gene: 3. CDR3 nucleotide sequence: TGTGCCAGCAGCTCGGGACAGATCTCCTACGAGCAGTACTTC. Translating gives CASSSGQISYEQYF.

V gene TRBV7-2 combines with J gene TRBJ2-7; 7 bases agree with TRBD1. The CDR3 consists of 14 residues. Per germline, CDR1 SGHTA and CDR2 FQGNSA. The J segment lost 2 bases and the V segment lost 6 bases, leaving 7 bases of the junction unmatched. The chain's CDR3 is CASSPSGTAYEQYF. In DNA form, the CDR3 reads TGTGCCAGCAGTCCTTCCGGGACAGCCTACGAGCAGTACTTC.

This chain connects TRBV28 to TRBJ1-1, with 7 bases fitting TRBD1. Trimming took 5 bases from V and 0 from J; bases not matched to a gene: 3. In germline, CDR1 is MDHEN, CDR2 SYDVKM. The CDR3 is 14 amino acids. In nucleotides, the CDR3 is TGTGCCAGCAGTCCCGGGACAGTGAACACTGAAGCTTTCTTT. Amino acids: CASSPGTVNTEAFF.

This chain uses TRBV24-1 with TRBJ1-4; D uncertain. Germline V CDR1 and CDR2: KGHDR, SFDVKD. V lost 4 bases and J lost 0, with 5 bases in between. The CDR3 length is 14 residues. As DNA, the CDR3 is TGTGCCACCAGTGAAGGTACAACTAATGAAAAACTGTTTTTT. It translates to CATSEGTTNEKLFF.

J is TRBJ2-2 and V is TRBV10-1; 8 nucleotides match TRBD1. CDR3 size: 15 residues. V dropped 4 bases and J dropped 5; count of bases not matched to a gene: 6. Germline CDR1 reads WNHNN; CDR2 reads SYGVQD (reference sequence). CDR3 DNA: TGCGCCAGCAGTGCAGGGGGCGCGGGGACCGGGGAGCTGTTTTTT. Residues: CASSAGGAGTGELFF.

The genes are TRBV30 and TRBJ1-1; the D gene is possibly TRBD1 (6 bases). CDR3 size: 13 residues. Germline CDR1 reads GTSNPN; CDR2 reads SVGIG (reference sequence). V lost 2 bases, J lost 10 bases, and 17 bases lay in between. The CDR3: CAWSPKGGPGAFF. CDR3 DNA: TGTGCCTGGAGTCCGAAGGGGGGGCCGGGAGCTTTCTTT. Complete variable domain (other parts from reference TRBV30 and TRBJ1-1): SQTIHQWPATLVQPVGSPLSLECTVEGTSNPNLYWYRQAAGRGLQLLFYSVGIGQISSEVPQNLSASRPQDRQFILSSKKLLLSDSGFYLCAWSPKGGPGAFFGQGTRLTVV.

The chain combines TRBV10-3 with TRBJ2-5; tentative D call: TRBD2 (5 bases). Between the trimmed V and J ends, which lost 6 bases and 5 bases, there was a span of 10 bases. CDR1 is ENHRY and CDR2 is SYGVKD in the germline V gene. The CDR3 contains 12 residues. The CDR3 region has the DNA TGTGCCATCAGCGGGATTAGTGAGACCCAGTACTTC. Its translation: CAISGISETQYF.

The V call is TRBV9, the J call TRBJ2-5; TRBD2 matches at 11 bases. J lost 4 bases, V lost 4 bases, and 18 bases had no gene match. Germline CDR1 reads SGDLS; CDR2 reads YYNGEE. This CDR3 is built from 19 residues. DNA of the CDR3: TGTGCCAGCAGCCCTAGGGTAGCGGGAGGGGGTCCCGTAGGAGAGACCCAGTACTTC. Its protein is CASSPRVAGGGPVGETQYF. Based on the CDR3 plus reference TRBV9 and TRBJ2-5, the full variable domain is DSGVTQTPKHLITATGQRVTLRCSPRSGDLSVYWYQQSLDQGLQFLIQYYNGEERAKGNILERFSAQQFPDLHSELNLSSLELGDSALYFCASSPRVAGGGPVGETQYFGPGTRLLVL.

The V call is TRBV7-9, the J call TRBJ1-4; the match to TRBD1 covers 7 bases. Trimming took 2 bases from V and 6 from J; bases not matched to a gene: 6. The CDR3 has 15 amino acids. Germline V gives CDR1 SEHNR, CDR2 FQNEAQ (reference sequence). CDR3 sequence reads: CASSLPGGNDEKLFF. CDR3 nucleotide sequence: TGTGCCAGCAGCTTACCAGGGGGTAATGATGAAAAACTGTTTTTT. The full variable domain, its missing parts supplied by reference TRBV7-9 and TRBJ1-4, is DTGVSQNPRHKITKRGQNVTFRCDPISEHNRLYWYRQTLGQGPEFLTYFQNEAQLEKSRLLSDRFSAERPKGSFSTLEIQRTEQGDSAMYLCASSLPGGNDEKLFFGSGTQLSVL.

The chain uses TRBV28 and TRBJ2-6; TRBD2 aligns across 12 bases. The CDR3 is 18 residues long. The V gene end was trimmed by 5 bases and the J gene end by 3 bases; junction bases not matched to a gene: 8. Per the germline V gene, CDR1 is MDHEN and CDR2 is SYDVKM. The CDR3 sequence is CASSLWTSGKSGANVLTF. For the CDR3, the DNA is TGTGCCAGCAGTCTGTGGACTAGCGGGAAGAGTGGGGCCAACGTCCTGACTTTC.

The J gene is TRBJ2-2, the V gene TRBV4-3; TRBD1 is a possible D gene (6 bases). Germline CDR1 reads LGHNA; CDR2 reads YSLEER. The CDR3 contains 14 residues. The V end lost 6 bases, the J end lost 3 bases, and 11 bases lay between the germline ends. The DNA of the CDR3 is TGCGCCAGCAGGGGACAAATCCACACCGGGGAGCTGTTTTTT. Translation: CASRGQIHTGELFF.

The J gene is TRBJ2-7, the V gene TRBV19; D may be TRBD1 or TRBD2 (6 bases each). V lost 10 bases and J 3 bases, leaving 22 bases between the germline ends. Germline CDR1 is LNHDA and CDR2 is SQIVND (reference sequence). The CDR3 has 15 amino acids. CDR3 coding DNA: TGTGCCACCAAACAAGGACGGGGGCCTTTCTACGAGCAGTACTTC. As protein: CATKQGRGPFYEQYF.

The CDR3 DNA sequence: TGTGCCAGCAGCTTATTACAGGGAAGCGAAGCTTTCTTT. It specifies CASSLLQGSEAFF. This rearrangement joins TRBV6-6 to TRBJ1-1, with D possibly being TRBD1 (6 bases). The germline V gene has CDR1 MNHNY and CDR2 SVGAGI (reference sequence). V lost 6 bases, J lost 8 bases, and 16 bases lay in between. The CDR3 runs 13 residues.

V is TRBV7-2 and J is TRBJ2-1, with 9 bases aligning to TRBD1. Trimming took 5 bases from V and 6 from J; bases not matched to a gene: 17. The germline V gene encodes CDR1 SGHTA and CDR2 FQGNSA. This CDR3 has 18 amino acids. The DNA of the CDR3 is TGTGCCAGCAGCACACGGGGTAAAGCAGGGACAGGGTCCAATGAGCAGTTCTTC. As protein: CASSTRGKAGTGSNEQFF. Filled out from reference TRBV7-2 and TRBJ2-1, the complete variable domain reads GAGVSQSPSNKVTEKGKDVELRCDPISGHTALYWYRQSLGQGLEFLIYFQGNSAPDKSGLPSDRFSAERTGGSVSTLTIQRTQQEDSAVYLCASSTRGKAGTGSNEQFFGPGTRLTVL.

The rearrangement links TRBV10-3 to TRBJ2-2; D is possibly TRBD2 (5 bases). Germline lookup yields CDR1 ENHRY and CDR2 SYGVKD. The CDR3 totals 14 residues. The V and J ends lost 0 bases and 6 bases respectively, with 8 bases between them. The CDR3 nucleotides read TGTGCCATCAGTGAGTCCGGGGATTCCGGGGAGCTGTTTTTT. This encodes CAISESGDSGELFF.

This chain joins TRBV4-3 and TRBJ1-1; D remains unclear. The CDR3 extends over 15 amino acids. The germline V gene encodes CDR1 LGHNA and CDR2 YSLEER. Trimming removed 3 bases at V and 1 base at J, with 12 bases between. In DNA form, the CDR3 reads TGCGCCAGCAGCCACCTCCCCTTGGGGAACACTGAAGCTTTCTTT. Amino acid sequence: CASSHLPLGNTEAFF.